Listed below are T cell receptor beta chains from one sample, sequenced in a study of post-analysis software for immune sequencing data. TCRdb re-derived calls from the PCR reads in MiXCR, one entry per CDR3 protein. The table has fewer than 850,000 distinct CDR3 sequences, roughly 30% seen once. Sequencing input: blood. The receptors come from a girl between 10 and 17 years old with multiple sclerosis. The CDR3 runs from the conserved cysteine through the conserved F or W. The D gene is left open where the match is weak. Clone sizes are given selectively: once, few, many, or a class where the clone is expanded.

v_call,d_call,j_call,clone_size,cdr3_aa,cdr3_nt
TRBV9,-,TRBJ1-2,-,CASSVGGVSNYGYTF,TGTGCCAGCAGCGTAGGGGGGGTTTCTAACTATGGCTACACCTTC
TRBV29-1,-,TRBJ2-7,many,CSVGSPGGPYEQYF,TGCAGCGTTGGGAGCCCCGGGGGGCCCTACGAGCAGTACTTC
TRBV7-2,-,TRBJ2-5,-,CASSFGVWGEETQYF,TGTGCCAGCAGCTTCGGCGTGTGGGGGGAAGAGACCCAGTACTTC
TRBV7-9,-,TRBJ1-4,few,CASSLRSGNEKLFF,TGTGCCAGCAGCTTAAGGTCAGGGAATGAAAAACTGTTTTTT
TRBV6-2/TRBV6-3,TRBD1,TRBJ1-5,-,CASSFHRDRGNQPQHF,TGTGCCAGCAGTTTTCACCGGGACAGAGGCAATCAGCCCCAGCATTTT
TRBV20-1,-,TRBJ2-7,few,CSASLQGSITYEQYF,TGCAGTGCCAGCCTGCAGGGGTCTATCACCTACGAGCAGTACTTC
TRBV5-1,-,TRBJ2-2,-,CASSRQGSNTGELFF,TGCGCCAGCAGCCGGCAGGGCAGCAACACCGGGGAGCTGTTTTTT
TRBV2,-,TRBJ2-5,once,CASRGQLRETQYF,TGTGCCAGCAGAGGCCAACTGAGGGAGACCCAGTACTTC
TRBV5-1,TRBD2,TRBJ2-5,-,CASSGWTSGEETQYF,TGCGCCAGCAGCGGATGGACTAGCGGGGAAGAGACCCAGTACTTC
TRBV12-3/TRBV12-4,-,TRBJ1-6,few,CASSQQGYNSPLHF,TGTGCCAGCAGCCAACAGGGTTATAATTCACCCCTCCACTTT
TRBV12-3/TRBV12-4,-,TRBJ2-1,few,CASSFSGVNNEQFF,TGTGCCAGCAGTTTCTCGGGAGTCAACAATGAGCAGTTCTTC
TRBV6-5,-,TRBJ2-5,many,CASSSRGTQYF,TGTGCCAGCTCCAGCCGAGGGACCCAGTACTTC
TRBV7-9,-,TRBJ2-3,few,CASSPYRGAPVDTQYF,TGTGCCAGCAGCCCGTATAGGGGCGCACCGGTGGATACGCAGTATTTT
TRBV11-2,-,TRBJ2-1,few,CASSLVGREEFF,TGTGCCAGCAGCTTAGTTGGCAGGGAGGAGTTCTTC
TRBV12-3/TRBV12-4,TRBD1,TRBJ2-2,-,CASSPGTGNFNTGELFF,TGTGCCAGCAGTCCCGGGACAGGCAATTTCAACACCGGGGAGCTGTTTTTT
TRBV29-1,TRBD2,TRBJ2-1,-,CSVEGTSGGIDEQFF,TGCAGCGTTGAAGGGACTAGCGGGGGGATCGATGAGCAGTTCTTC
TRBV4-3,-,TRBJ2-1,-,CASSQGGLGNEQFF,TGCGCCAGCAGCCAAGGTGGGCTGGGCAATGAGCAGTTCTTC
TRBV27,-,TRBJ1-5,-,CAGRLYSNQPQHF,TGTGCCGGCAGGTTATACAGCAATCAGCCCCAGCATTTT
TRBV20-1,-,TRBJ2-5,many,CSALGVAETQYF,TGCAGTGCCCTCGGTGTGGCGGAGACCCAGTACTTC
TRBV10-3,TRBD1,TRBJ1-2,few,CAISSGQGWAYGYTF,TGTGCCATCAGTAGCGGACAGGGGTGGGCCTATGGCTACACCTTC
TRBV10-3,TRBD1,TRBJ1-2,few,CAISATGGKGDGYTF,TGTGCCATCAGCGCAACAGGGGGCAAGGGGGATGGCTACACCTTC
TRBV5-1,TRBD1,TRBJ1-2,few,CASSPGTGGGYGYTF,TGCGCCAGCAGCCCCGGGACAGGGGGCGGCTATGGCTACACCTTC
TRBV29-1,TRBD1,TRBJ2-1,few,CSGATGMHNEQFF,TGCAGCGGCGCGACAGGGATGCACAATGAGCAGTTCTTC
TRBV7-2,TRBD1,TRBJ2-5,-,CASSIRTGAQETQYF,TGTGCCAGCAGCATTCGGACAGGAGCACAAGAGACCCAGTACTTC
TRBV11-1,-,TRBJ2-5,-,CASSPGPGRGFQETQYF,TGTGCCAGCAGCCCCGGTCCCGGCAGAGGATTCCAAGAGACCCAGTACTTC
TRBV5-1,TRBD1,TRBJ1-4,few,CASSLGAGGVELINEKLFF,TGCGCCAGCAGCTTGGGAGCAGGGGGCGTTGAGTTGATTAATGAAAAACTGTTTTTT
TRBV5-1,-,TRBJ2-1,few,CASSPGGGQTYNEQFF,TGCGCCAGCAGTCCGGGGGGGGGACAGACCTACAATGAGCAGTTCTTC
TRBV20-1,-,TRBJ2-3,many,CSVMRLDTQYF,TGCAGTGTTATGCGGCTGGATACGCAGTATTTT
TRBV4-2,TRBD1,TRBJ2-7,-,CASSRTGWNYEQYF,TGTGCCAGCAGCCGGACAGGGTGGAACTACGAGCAGTACTTC
TRBV4-3,TRBD2,TRBJ2-7,-,CASSQGLIAGDYEQYF,TGCGCCAGCAGCCAGGGGCTTATAGCGGGAGACTACGAGCAGTACTTC
TRBV27,-,TRBJ2-1,few,CASSLWSGPKLNEQFF,TGTGCCAGCAGTTTATGGTCCGGACCCAAACTCAATGAGCAGTTCTTC
TRBV29-1,-,TRBJ2-7,many,CSASSGLGTYEQYF,TGCAGCGCAAGCTCGGGACTCGGGACCTACGAGCAGTACTTC
TRBV20-1,-,TRBJ1-5,few,CSAKRGQGRNQPQHF,TGCAGTGCTAAACGAGGGCAGGGGCGCAATCAGCCCCAGCATTTT
TRBV7-9,-,TRBJ2-6,many,CASKGSGANVLTF,TGTGCCAGCAAAGGTTCAGGGGCCAACGTCCTGACTTTC
TRBV20-1,TRBD1,TRBJ2-5,many,CSVPDRAETQYF,TGCAGTGTACCGGACAGGGCGGAGACCCAGTACTTC
TRBV28,-,TRBJ2-4,-,CASRRQHANIQYF,TGTGCCAGCAGAAGACAGCATGCAAACATTCAGTACTTC
TRBV29-1,TRBD1,TRBJ2-7,few,CSVGAGGVEQYF,TGCAGCGTTGGGGCAGGGGGAGTCGAGCAGTACTTC
TRBV28,TRBD2,TRBJ2-7,-,CASSFGGRNYEQYF,TGTGCCAGCAGTTTCGGCGGGAGGAACTACGAGCAGTACTTC
TRBV24-1,-,TRBJ2-3,-,CATSDWGRDTQYF,TGTGCCACCAGTGATTGGGGGCGGGATACGCAGTATTTT
TRBV10-3,-,TRBJ2-2,-,CAAREDTGELFF,TGTGCCGCCCGTGAGGACACCGGGGAGCTGTTTTTT